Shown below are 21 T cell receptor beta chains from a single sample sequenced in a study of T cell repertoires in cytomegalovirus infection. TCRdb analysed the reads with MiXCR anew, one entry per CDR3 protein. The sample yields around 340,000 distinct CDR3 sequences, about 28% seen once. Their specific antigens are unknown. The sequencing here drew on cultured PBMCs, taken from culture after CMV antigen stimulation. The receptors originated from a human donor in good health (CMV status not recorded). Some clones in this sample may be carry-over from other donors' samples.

CDR3: CASTPRDYSLEQYF. In DNA form, the CDR3 reads TGTGCCAGCACCCCACGGGACTACTCCCTCGAGCAGTACTTC. This rearrangement joins TRBV7-9 to TRBJ2-7; 7 bases align to TRBD2. There are 14 residues in the CDR3. V was pared by 7 bases and J by 6 bases, with 12 bases of the junction left unmatched. Germline V gene lookup returns CDR1 SEHNR and CDR2 FQNEAQ (reference sequence).

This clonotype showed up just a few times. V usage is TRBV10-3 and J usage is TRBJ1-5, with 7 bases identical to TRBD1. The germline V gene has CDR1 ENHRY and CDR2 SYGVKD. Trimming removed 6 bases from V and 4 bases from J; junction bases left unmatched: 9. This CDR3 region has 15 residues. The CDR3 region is CAISPRQGENQPQHF. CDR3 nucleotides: TGTGCCATCAGCCCCCGACAGGGTGAAAATCAGCCCCAGCATTTT.

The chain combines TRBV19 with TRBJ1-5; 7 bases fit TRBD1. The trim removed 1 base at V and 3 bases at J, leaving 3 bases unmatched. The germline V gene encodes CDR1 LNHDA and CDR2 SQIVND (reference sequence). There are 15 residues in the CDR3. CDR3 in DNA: TGTGCCAGTAGTATAGCCAGGGGGAACAATCAGCCCCAGCATTTT. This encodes CASSIARGNNQPQHF.

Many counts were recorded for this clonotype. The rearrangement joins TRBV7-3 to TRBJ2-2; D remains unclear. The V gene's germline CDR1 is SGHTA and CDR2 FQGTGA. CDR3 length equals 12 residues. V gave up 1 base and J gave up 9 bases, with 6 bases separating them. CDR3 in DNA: TGTGCCAGCAGCTTAAACGAGAGGGAGCTGTTTTTT. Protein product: CASSLNERELFF.

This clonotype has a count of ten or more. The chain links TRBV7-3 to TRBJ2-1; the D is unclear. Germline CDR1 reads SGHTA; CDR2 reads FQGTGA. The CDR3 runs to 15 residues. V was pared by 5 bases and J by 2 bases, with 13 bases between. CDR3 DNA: TGTGCCAGCAGCCTTTCGACGTCTGCCTACAATGAGCAGTTCTTC. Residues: CASSLSTSAYNEQFF.

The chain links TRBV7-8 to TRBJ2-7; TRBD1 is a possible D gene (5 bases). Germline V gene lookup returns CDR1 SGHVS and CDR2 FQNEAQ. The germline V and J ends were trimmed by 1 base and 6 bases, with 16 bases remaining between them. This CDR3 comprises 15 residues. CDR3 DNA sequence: TGTGCCAGCAGCTTAGTTGTGAGGCAGGGCGGCGAGCAGTACTTC. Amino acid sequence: CASSLVVRQGGEQYF.

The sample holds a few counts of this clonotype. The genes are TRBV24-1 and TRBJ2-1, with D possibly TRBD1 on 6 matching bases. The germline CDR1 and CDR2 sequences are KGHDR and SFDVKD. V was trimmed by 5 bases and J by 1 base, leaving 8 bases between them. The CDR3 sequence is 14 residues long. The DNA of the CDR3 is TGTGCCACCAGTGGCAGGGGTTCCTACAATGAGCAGTTCTTC. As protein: CATSGRGSYNEQFF.

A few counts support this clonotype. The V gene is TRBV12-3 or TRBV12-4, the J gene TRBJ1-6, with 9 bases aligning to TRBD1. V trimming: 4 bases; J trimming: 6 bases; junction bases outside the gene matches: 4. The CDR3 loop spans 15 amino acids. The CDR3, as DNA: TGTGCCAGCAGTTACACAGGGGGCGCTAATTCACCCCTCCACTTT. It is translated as CASSYTGGANSPLHF.

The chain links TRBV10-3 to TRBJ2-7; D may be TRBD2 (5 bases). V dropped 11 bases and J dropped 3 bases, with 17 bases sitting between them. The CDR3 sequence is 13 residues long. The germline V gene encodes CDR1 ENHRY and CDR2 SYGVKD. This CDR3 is CAVASDWSYEQYF. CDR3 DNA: TGTGCCGTCGCCTCGGACTGGAGCTACGAGCAGTACTTC.

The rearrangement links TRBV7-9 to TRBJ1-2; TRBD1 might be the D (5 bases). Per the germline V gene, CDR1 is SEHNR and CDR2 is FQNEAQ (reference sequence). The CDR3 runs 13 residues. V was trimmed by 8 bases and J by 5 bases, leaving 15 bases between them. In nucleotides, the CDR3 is TGTGCCAGCCTGTTGGGGCCTGCTTATGGCTACACCTTC. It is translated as CASLLGPAYGYTF.

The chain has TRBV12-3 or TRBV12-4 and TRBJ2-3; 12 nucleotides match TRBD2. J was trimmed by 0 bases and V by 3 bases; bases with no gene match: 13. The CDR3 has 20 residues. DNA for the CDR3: TGTGCCAGCAGTTTCTCCGGGACTAGCGGGTTGGACCTTAGCACAGATACGCAGTATTTT. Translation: CASSFSGTSGLDLSTDTQYF.

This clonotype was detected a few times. The CDR3: CASTKYTGQGLNQPQHF. The CDR3 DNA sequence: TGTGCCAGCACCAAATACACGGGACAGGGGTTGAATCAGCCCCAGCATTTT. The chain recombines TRBV28 with TRBJ1-5; 10 nucleotides align to TRBD1. Unmatched junction bases numbered 13, after V lost 7 bases and J lost 4 bases. This CDR3 region has 17 residues. Germline V CDR1 and CDR2: MDHEN, SYDVKM.

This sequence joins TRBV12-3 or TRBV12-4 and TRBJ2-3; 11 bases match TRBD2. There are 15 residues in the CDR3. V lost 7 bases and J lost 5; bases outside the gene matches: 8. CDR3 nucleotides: TGTGCCAGCACCCAGACTAGCGGGGACGGAGATACGCAGTATTTT. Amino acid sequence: CASTQTSGDGDTQYF.

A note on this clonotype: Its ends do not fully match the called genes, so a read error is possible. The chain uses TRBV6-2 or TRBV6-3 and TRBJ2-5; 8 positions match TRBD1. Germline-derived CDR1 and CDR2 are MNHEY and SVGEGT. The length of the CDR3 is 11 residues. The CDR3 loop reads CASSPGTGTDF. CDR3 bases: TGTGCCAGCAGCCCCGGGACAGGAACCGACTTC.

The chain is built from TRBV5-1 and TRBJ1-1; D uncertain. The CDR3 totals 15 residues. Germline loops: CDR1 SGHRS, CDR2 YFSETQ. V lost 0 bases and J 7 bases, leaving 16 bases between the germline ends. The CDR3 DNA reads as TGCGCCAGCAGCTTGGACTTTAATGCTATCCTTGAAGCTTTCTTT. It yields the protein CASSLDFNAILEAFF.

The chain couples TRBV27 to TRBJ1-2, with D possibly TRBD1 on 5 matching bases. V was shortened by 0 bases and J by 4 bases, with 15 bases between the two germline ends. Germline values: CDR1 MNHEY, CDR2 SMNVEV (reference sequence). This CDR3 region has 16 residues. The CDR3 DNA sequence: TGTGCCAGCAGTTTATCGGTAGGGGTTGAGGGCTATGGCTACACCTTC. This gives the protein CASSLSVGVEGYGYTF.

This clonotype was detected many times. The CDR3 loop is CASSLERDGEQYF. The CDR3 nucleotides read TGTGCCAGCAGCTTAGAGCGGGATGGGGAGCAGTACTTC. The chain is built from TRBV7-2 and TRBJ2-7; 7 nucleotides align to TRBD2. V dropped 1 base and J dropped 7; count of bases not matched to a gene: 4. The length of the CDR3 is 13 residues. Germline values: CDR1 SGHTA, CDR2 FQGNSA.

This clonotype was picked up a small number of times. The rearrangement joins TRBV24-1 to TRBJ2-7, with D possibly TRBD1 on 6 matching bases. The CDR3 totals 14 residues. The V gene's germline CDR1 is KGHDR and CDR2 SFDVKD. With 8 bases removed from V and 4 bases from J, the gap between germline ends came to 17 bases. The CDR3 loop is CATKVMQGWYEQYF. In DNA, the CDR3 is TGTGCCACCAAGGTAATGCAGGGGTGGTACGAGCAGTACTTC.

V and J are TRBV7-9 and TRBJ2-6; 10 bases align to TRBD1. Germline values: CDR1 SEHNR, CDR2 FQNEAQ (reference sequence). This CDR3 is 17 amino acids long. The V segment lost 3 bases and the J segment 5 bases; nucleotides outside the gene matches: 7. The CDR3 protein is CASSLGTGDRRANVLTF. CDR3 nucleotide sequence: TGTGCCAGCAGCTTGGGGACAGGGGATAGGAGGGCCAACGTCCTGACTTTC.

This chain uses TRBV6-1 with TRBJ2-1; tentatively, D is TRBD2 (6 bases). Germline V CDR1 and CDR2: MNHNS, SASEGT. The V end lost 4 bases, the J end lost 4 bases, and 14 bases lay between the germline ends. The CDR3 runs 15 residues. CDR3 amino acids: CASSASGFIYNEQFF. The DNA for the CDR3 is TGTGCCAGCAGTGCAAGCGGGTTCATATACAATGAGCAGTTCTTC.

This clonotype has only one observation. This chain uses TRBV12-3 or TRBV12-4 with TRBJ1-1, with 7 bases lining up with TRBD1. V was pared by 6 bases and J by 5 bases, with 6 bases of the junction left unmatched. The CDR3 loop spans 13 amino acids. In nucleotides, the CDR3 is TGTGCCAGCAGCCCTGGACAGGCGACTGAAGCTTTCTTT. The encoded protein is CASSPGQATEAFF.